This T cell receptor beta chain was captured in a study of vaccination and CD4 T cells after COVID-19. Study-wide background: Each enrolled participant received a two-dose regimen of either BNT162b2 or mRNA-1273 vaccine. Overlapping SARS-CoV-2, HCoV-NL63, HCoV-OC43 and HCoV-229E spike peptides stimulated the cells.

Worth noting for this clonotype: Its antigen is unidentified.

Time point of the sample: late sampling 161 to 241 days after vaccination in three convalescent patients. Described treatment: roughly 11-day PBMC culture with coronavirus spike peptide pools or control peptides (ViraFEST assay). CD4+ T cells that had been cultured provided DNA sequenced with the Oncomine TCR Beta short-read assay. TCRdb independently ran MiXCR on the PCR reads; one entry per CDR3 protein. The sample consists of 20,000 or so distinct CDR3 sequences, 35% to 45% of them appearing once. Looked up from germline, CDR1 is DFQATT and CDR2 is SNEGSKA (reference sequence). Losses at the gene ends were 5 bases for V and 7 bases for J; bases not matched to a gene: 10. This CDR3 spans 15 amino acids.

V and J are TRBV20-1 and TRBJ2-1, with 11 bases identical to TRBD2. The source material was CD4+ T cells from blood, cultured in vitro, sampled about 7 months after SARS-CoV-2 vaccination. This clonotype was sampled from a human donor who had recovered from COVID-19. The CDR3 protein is CSAHRGASGRNEQFF. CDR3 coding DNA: TGCAGTGCTCACAGGGGGGCTAGCGGGAGGAATGAGCAGTTCTTC.